This T cell receptor beta chain derives from a study of T-cell memory formation after mild COVID-19. Findings and limits, study-wide: SARS-CoV-2 specificity was not confirmed for second-wave clones peaking on day 37. Clones shrinking between day 15 and 85 showed a balanced CD4/CD8 split, and those that grew later tilted toward CD4+.

As for this clonotype: What it binds is unknown.

CDR1 and CDR2 from the germline V gene are DFQATT and SNEGSKA (reference sequence). The CDR3 is 16 residues long. V lost 2 bases to trimming and J lost 3 bases; unmatched junction nucleotides: 13. Constant-segment primers were used for 5'RACE, and the resulting TCR alpha and TCR beta cDNA libraries carried sample barcodes and UMIs. TCRdb re-analysed the 5' RACE reads in MiXCR, keeping a single row per CDR3 protein. The sample lists roughly 120,000 distinct CDR3 sequences, 15% to 20% occurring once. The sequenced material came from PBMCs or a T cell subset sorted from them (not recorded which). The chain uses TRBV20-1 and TRBJ2-7; the match to TRBD1 covers 7 bases. This clonotype was sampled from an adult woman who had mild COVID-19 (a few samples of this study predate the infection). Cell type and time point are not known. The CDR3 here is CSARKQGNLIVYEQYF. CDR3 nucleotide sequence: TGCAGTGCTAGAAAACAGGGGAATTTGATTGTCTACGAGCAGTACTTC.